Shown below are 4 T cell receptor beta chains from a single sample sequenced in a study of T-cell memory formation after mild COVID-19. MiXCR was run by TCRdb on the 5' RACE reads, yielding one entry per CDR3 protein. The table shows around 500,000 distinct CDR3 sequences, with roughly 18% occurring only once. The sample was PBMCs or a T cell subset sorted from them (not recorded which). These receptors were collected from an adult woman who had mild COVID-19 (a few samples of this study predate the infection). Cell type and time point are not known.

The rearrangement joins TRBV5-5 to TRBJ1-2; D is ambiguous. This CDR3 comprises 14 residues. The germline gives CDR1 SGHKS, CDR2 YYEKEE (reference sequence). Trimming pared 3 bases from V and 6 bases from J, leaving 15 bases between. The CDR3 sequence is CASSSGGGRNGYTF. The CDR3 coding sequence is TGTGCCAGCAGCTCTGGTGGAGGGAGGAATGGCTACACCTTC.

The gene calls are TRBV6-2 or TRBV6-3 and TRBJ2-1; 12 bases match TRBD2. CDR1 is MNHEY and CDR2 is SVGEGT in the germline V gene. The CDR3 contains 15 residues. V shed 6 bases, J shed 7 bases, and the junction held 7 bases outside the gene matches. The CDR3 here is CASRILAGGTNEQFF. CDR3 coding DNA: TGTGCCAGCAGGATACTAGCGGGAGGTACGAATGAGCAGTTCTTC.

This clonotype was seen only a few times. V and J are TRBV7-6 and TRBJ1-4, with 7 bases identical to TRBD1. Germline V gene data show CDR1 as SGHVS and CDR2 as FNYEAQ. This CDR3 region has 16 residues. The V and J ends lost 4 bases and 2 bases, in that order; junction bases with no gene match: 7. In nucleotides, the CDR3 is TGTGCCAGCAGCTCACGCAGGGGGTCTACTAATGAAAAACTGTTTTTT. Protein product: CASSSRRGSTNEKLFF. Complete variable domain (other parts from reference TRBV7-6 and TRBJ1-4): GAGVSQSPRYKVTKRGQDVALRCDPISGHVSLYWYRQALGQGPEFLTYFNYEAQQDKSGLPNDRFSAERPEGSISTLTIQRTEQRDSAMYRCASSSRRGSTNEKLFFGSGTQLSVL.

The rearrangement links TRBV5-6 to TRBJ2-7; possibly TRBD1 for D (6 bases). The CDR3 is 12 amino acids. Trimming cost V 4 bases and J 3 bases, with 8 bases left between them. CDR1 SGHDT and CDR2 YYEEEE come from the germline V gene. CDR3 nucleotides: TGTGCCAGCAGCACAGGGTTCTACGAGCAGTACTTC. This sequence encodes CASSTGFYEQYF.